Listed below are T cell receptor beta chains from one sample, sequenced in a study of cytomegalovirus exposure and HLA in healthy donors. Data came from immunoSEQ multiplex PCR; TCRdb stores just in-frame clones and leaves some out. In all, the sample yields roughly 77,000 clones. The sample consisted of PBMCs. The receptors were sampled from a man aged 30 to 39 in good health and CMV-seronegative. CDR3s include the opening cysteine and the closing phenylalanine or tryptophan. D genes are given only for firm matches.

J gene,D gene,CDR3 length,V gene,CDR3 DNA,CDR3 protein
TRBJ2-3,.,12,TRBV6-5,TGTGCCAGCAGTTCCCACACAGATACGCAGTATTTT,CASSSHTDTQYF
TRBJ1-1,TRBD1,15,TRBV7-9,TGTGCCAGCAGCTTAGCGCGAGGGGGCGGCACTGAAGCTTTCTTT,CASSLARGGGTEAFF
TRBJ1-2,TRBD1,16,TRBV7-8,TGTGCCAGCAGCTTATCCCGGACAGGGTGGGTCTATGGCTACACCTTC,CASSLSRTGWVYGYTF
TRBJ1-1,TRBD1,16,TRBV4-2,TGTGCCAGCAGCCAAGATCGGGTCAGGGGGTACACTGAAGCTTTCTTT,CASSQDRVRGYTEAFF
TRBJ2-2,.,16,TRBV5-4,TGTGCCAGCAGCCGCTGGCAGGGGACGAACACCGGGGAGCTGTTTTTT,CASSRWQGTNTGELFF
TRBJ2-7,TRBD1,13,TRBV7-9,TGTGCCAGCAGCAGACAGGGGGCAGGCGAGCAGTACTTC,CASSRQGAGEQYF
TRBJ2-7,TRBD1,17,TRBV6-1,TGTGCCAGCAGAGAAGGGGTCTGGGACAGGGAGGAGTACGAGCAGTACTTC,CASREGVWDREEYEQYF
TRBJ1-1,.,14,TRBV19,TGTGCCAGTAGTATTGGTCAGGGATACACTGAAGCTTTCTTT,CASSIGQGYTEAFF
TRBJ1-1,TRBD1,16,TRBV7-9,TGTGCCAGCAGCACAATGGACCCAGGGGGCGACACTGAAGCTTTCTTT,CASSTMDPGGDTEAFF
TRBJ2-2,TRBD1,16,TRBV6-5,TGTGCCAGCAGTTACCGGACAGGGGGCGGCACCGGGGAGCTGTTTTTT,CASSYRTGGGTGELFF
TRBJ2-7,TRBD1,14,TRBV7-2,TGTGCCAGCAGCTCTGACAGGGGTCGAGGCGAGCAGTACTTC,CASSSDRGRGEQYF
TRBJ2-7,.,14,TRBV27,TGTGCCAGCAGTCCCAGAGAGGCATTCTACGAGCAGTACTTC,CASSPREAFYEQYF
TRBJ2-3,TRBD2,15,TRBV6-4,TGTGCCAGCAGTGAGGCGGGAGTCTCGGGGGATACGCAGTATTTT,CASSEAGVSGDTQYF
TRBJ1-1,.,14,TRBV7-2,TGTGCCAGCAGCCCACGCCGACAGGTCACTGAAGCTTTCTTT,CASSPRRQVTEAFF
TRBJ2-7,.,13,TRBV11-3,TGTGCCAGCAGCTTAGAATCCCCTACCGAGCAGTACTTC,CASSLESPTEQYF
TRBJ1-3,.,17,TRBV9,TGTGCCAGCAGCTCAAACCTTCGGGAGAGCTCTGGAAACACCATATATTTT,CASSSNLRESSGNTIYF
TRBJ1-1,.,14,TRBV10-2,TGCGCCAGCAGTGGGGTGGGCCCGAACACTGAAGCTTTCTTT,CASSGVGPNTEAFF
TRBJ1-2,.,13,TRBV28,TGTGCCAGCAGTTTAAGATCGTTCAGGTCGTACACCTTC,CASSLRSFRSYTF
TRBJ2-1,.,13,TRBV11-3,TGTGCCAGCAGCTCGCGACAGTTCAATGAGCAGTTCTTC,CASSSRQFNEQFF
TRBJ2-2,.,16,TRBV6-4,TGTGCCAGCAGTGACTCGGCGGGGATGGGCACCGGGGAGCTGTTTTTT,CASSDSAGMGTGELFF
TRBJ2-3,TRBD2,15,TRBV30,TGTGCCTGGAGTGTCTCTAGCGGGGTCACAGATACGCAGTATTTT,CAWSVSSGVTDTQYF
TRBJ2-1,TRBD2,13,TRBV27,TGTGCCAGCAGTTTTCTAGCGGGGTTCGAGCAGTTCTTC,CASSFLAGFEQFF
TRBJ2-3,TRBD1,17,TRBV27,TGTGCCAGCAGTTCGTACCTGGGACAGGGGTTTACAGATACGCAGTATTTT,CASSSYLGQGFTDTQYF
TRBJ1-2,TRBD1,14,TRBV6-1,TGTGCCAGCACCCCAGGACAGGGGGGAAGCGGCTACACCTTC,CASTPGQGGSGYTF
TRBJ1-4,TRBD1,15,TRBV6-6,TGTGCCAGCCAATGGGGACAGGGGACTAATGAAAAACTGTTTTTT,CASQWGQGTNEKLFF
TRBJ2-5,.,15,TRBV11-3,TGTGCCAGCAGCTTAGGCGGGGGCCGGGAAGAGACCCAGTACTTC,CASSLGGGREETQYF
TRBJ2-2,.,15,TRBV5-4,TGTGCCAGCAGCTTGTATGACAGGTCGGCCGGGGAGCTGTTTTTT,CASSLYDRSAGELFF
TRBJ1-4,.,12,TRBV6-5,TGTGCCAGCAGCCCGAGGGGGGAAAAACTGTTTTTT,CASSPRGEKLFF
TRBJ2-2,TRBD2,17,TRBV4-2,TGTGCCAGCAGCCAAGTGAAGGCGGGAGATGACACCGGGGAGCTGTTTTTT,CASSQVKAGDDTGELFF
TRBJ2-2,TRBD2,16,TRBV28,TGTGCCAGCAGCTTGTACATAGCGGGGGAGACCGGGGAGCTGTTTTTT,CASSLYIAGETGELFF
TRBJ2-1,TRBD2,14,TRBV5-1,TGCGCCAGCAGCCGGACTAGCGGGGAGGATGAGCAGTTCTTC,CASSRTSGEDEQFF
TRBJ2-7,.,11,TRBV6-5,TGTGCCAGCAGTTATGCCTACGGGCAGTACTTC,CASSYAYGQYF
TRBJ1-2,.,12,TRBV5-6,TGTGCCAGCAGCTTGACAGGGAATGGCTACACCTTC,CASSLTGNGYTF
TRBJ2-7,TRBD2,15,TRBV27,TGTGCCAGCAGACAGACTAGCGGATCAGTCTACGAGCAGTACTTC,CASRQTSGSVYEQYF
TRBJ2-7,.,15,TRBV2,TGTGCCAGCACCAAGGAGGGCCGAAGCTCCTACGAGCAGTACTTC,CASTKEGRSSYEQYF
TRBJ1-2,.,14,TRBV4-1,TGCGCCAGCAGCCGGGAGGACCGAATCTATGGCTACACCTTC,CASSREDRIYGYTF
TRBJ1-2,.,15,TRBV5-8,TGTGCCAGCAGCGCACGGGGGGGGCAGAGCTATGGCTACACCTTC,CASSARGGQSYGYTF
TRBJ2-3,TRBD2,14,TRBV28,TGTGCCAGCAGTTCAGCGGGGTTAACAGATACGCAGTATTTT,CASSSAGLTDTQYF
TRBJ2-1,.,20,TRBV4-1,TGCGCCAGCACCCTTAACGTGAGGGGGCCCGCGGGAGGATCCTACAATGAGCAGTTCTTC,CASTLNVRGPAGGSYNEQFF
TRBJ2-7,TRBD2,14,TRBV28,TGTGCCAGCAGTTCTAGCGGGAGCACCTACGAGCAGTACTTC,CASSSSGSTYEQYF
TRBJ1-2,.,14,TRBV13,TGTGCCAGCAGCTTAGGTCAGTCATTCTATGGCTACACCTTC,CASSLGQSFYGYTF
TRBJ2-6,.,12,TRBV6-6,TGTGCCAGCAGTTACGACTCCAACGTCCTGACTTTC,CASSYDSNVLTF
TRBJ2-7,.,13,TRBV7-3,TGTGCCAGCAGCCCCGGTAAATCCTACGAGCAGTACTTC,CASSPGKSYEQYF
TRBJ2-2,.,15,TRBV6-6,TGTGCCAGCTCCTTGAACAGGGATCTGACCGGGGAGCTGTTTTTT,CASSLNRDLTGELFF
TRBJ1-5,.,13,TRBV7-8,TGTGCCAGCAGCTTCAGGGGAGAACAGCCCCAGCATTTT,CASSFRGEQPQHF
TRBJ1-2,.,16,TRBV11-2,TGTGCCAGCAGCTTATCGTTGAGCTATACTAACTATGGCTACACCTTC,CASSLSLSYTNYGYTF
TRBJ1-6,.,16,TRBV6-1,TGTGCCAGCAGTGAAGTGGGGGCAGCAGATAATTCACCCCTCCACTTT,CASSEVGAADNSPLHF
TRBJ2-2,TRBD1,14,TRBV19,TGTGCCAGTACTAGACAGGGTGGAACCGGGGAGCTGTTTTTT,CASTRQGGTGELFF
TRBJ1-1,.,14,TRBV21-1,TGTGCCAGCAGCAGGGGACAGGGGGAGCCTGAAGCTTTCTTT,CASSRGQGEPEAFF
TRBJ2-5,.,16,TRBV9,TGTGCCAGCAGCGTAGCGCAGGGTACCTACCAAGAGACCCAGTACTTC,CASSVAQGTYQETQYF
TRBJ1-3,.,16,TRBV13,TGTGCCAGCAGCCTAGGTCTCCGGTACTCTGGAAACACCATATATTTT,CASSLGLRYSGNTIYF
TRBJ2-5,.,14,TRBV18,TGTGCCAGCTCACCACAATGGCTTGATGAGACCCAGTACTTC,CASSPQWLDETQYF
TRBJ2-7,TRBD2,16,TRBV6-5,TGTGCCAGCAGTTACGCTGCCCTACTAGCGGGGGCCGAGCAGTACTTC,CASSYAALLAGAEQYF
TRBJ2-5,TRBD2,15,TRBV19,TGTGCCAGTAGCCCGACTAGCGGGAGGGGGGAGACCCAGTACTTC,CASSPTSGRGETQYF
TRBJ1-1,.,14,TRBV5-6,TGTGCCAGCAGCTTGGGGCCAATGAACACTGAAGCTTTCTTT,CASSLGPMNTEAFF
TRBJ1-4,TRBD1,17,TRBV5-1,TGCGCCAGCAGCGCCTCACCCCCCGGGACAGGGGATGAAAAACTGTTTTTT,CASSASPPGTGDEKLFF